The clone carrying this T cell receptor (beta chain) was observed once. Its antigen is as yet unknown. This specimen belongs to a study of regulatory T cells in long-lasting Graves disease. Study results and caveats: Patients with persistent disease showed a bias toward TRBV28, TRBJ1-2 and TRBJ2-5.

According to the study, TCR beta libraries were built with iRepertoire HTBI primers and CDR3-region Arm-PCR. Each CDR3 protein is one row after TCRdb ran MiXCR on the multiplex PCR reads. The repertoire holds around 480,000 distinct CDR3 sequences, with about 16% as singletons. Time point meaning: newly diagnosed GD, antithyroid drugs for less than 3 months. With RNA extracted from PBMCs as input, the TCR library was made. Roughly 9.8 milliliters of peripheral blood went into EDTA tubes. Trimming cost V 2 bases and J 6 bases; bases outside gene matches: 6. CDR3 length: 15 residues. The sample also formed part of further work on T cells in Graves' hyperthyroidism and ophthalmopathy. This second study says: Using the HTBI primer set, a first-round RT-PCR was run on the TCR CDR3. Most thyroid clonotypes expanded above 0.001 were also detected in blood.

The TCR comes from a woman in her forties or fifties with Graves disease. This chain joins TRBV12-3 or TRBV12-4 and TRBJ2-1, with 8 bases identical to TRBD1. Source: peripheral blood mononuclear cells (PBMCs), taken at new diagnosis, from a patient treated with antithyroid drugs. CDR3 nucleotide sequence: TGTGCCAGCAGTTTATGCCAGGGGGCCAGCAATGAGCAGTTCTTC. Translating it yields CASSLCQGASNEQFF.